This T cell receptor beta chain comes out of a study of metastatic and nonmetastatic thyroid tumors. Whole-study results and caveats: Malignant thyroid tumors reportedly had TCR beta diversity that was significantly higher than in benign nodules, in blood and tumor.

Source study methods: The authors used CDR3 differences across clinicopathological groups to build a distant-metastasis classifier for papillary thyroid cancer. TCRdb reprocessed the PCR reads via MiXCR. The V and J calls and clone size are TCRdb's, not the authors'. The sample carries some 5,100 clones, 30% to 40% recorded once. The V segment lost 5 bases and the J segment 7 bases; nucleotides outside the gene matches: 17. Germline V gene sequence: CDR1 MNHNS, CDR2 SASEGT. CDR3 length: 16 residues. No patient had received any treatment before thyroid surgery. Details on this clone: Its antigen is unknown.

The source material was adjacent normal tissue. The rearrangement joins TRBV6-1 to TRBJ2-7, with TRBD1 identical over 7 bases. This TCR was recovered from a female donor with papillary thyroid cancer or a benign thyroid nodule (not recorded which). Some clones in this sample may be carry-over from other donors' samples. CDR3 in amino acids: CASSQTSGTAKREQYF. The DNA for the CDR3 is TGTGCCAGCAGTCAAACCTCCGGGACAGCCAAGAGGGAGCAGTACTTC.